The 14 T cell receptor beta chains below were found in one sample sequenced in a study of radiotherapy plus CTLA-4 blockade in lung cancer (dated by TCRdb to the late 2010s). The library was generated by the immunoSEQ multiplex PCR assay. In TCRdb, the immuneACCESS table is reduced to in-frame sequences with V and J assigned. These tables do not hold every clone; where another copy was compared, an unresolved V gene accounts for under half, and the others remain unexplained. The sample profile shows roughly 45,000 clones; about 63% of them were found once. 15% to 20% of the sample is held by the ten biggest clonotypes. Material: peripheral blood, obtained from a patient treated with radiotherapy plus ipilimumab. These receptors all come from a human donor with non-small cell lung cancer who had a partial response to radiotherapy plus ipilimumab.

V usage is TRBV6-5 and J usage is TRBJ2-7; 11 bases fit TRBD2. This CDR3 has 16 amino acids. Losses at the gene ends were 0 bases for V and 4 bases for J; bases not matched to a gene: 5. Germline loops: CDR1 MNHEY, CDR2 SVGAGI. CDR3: CASSYSPLAGDYEQYF. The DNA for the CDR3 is TGTGCCAGCAGTTACTCTCCACTAGCGGGGGATTACGAGCAGTACTTC.

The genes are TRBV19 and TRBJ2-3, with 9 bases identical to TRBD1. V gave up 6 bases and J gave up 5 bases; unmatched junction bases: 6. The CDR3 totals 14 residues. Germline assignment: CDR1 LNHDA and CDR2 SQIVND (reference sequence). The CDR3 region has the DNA TGTGCCAGTAGCCCGGGGACAGGGAGAGATACGCAGTATTTT. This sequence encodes CASSPGTGRDTQYF.

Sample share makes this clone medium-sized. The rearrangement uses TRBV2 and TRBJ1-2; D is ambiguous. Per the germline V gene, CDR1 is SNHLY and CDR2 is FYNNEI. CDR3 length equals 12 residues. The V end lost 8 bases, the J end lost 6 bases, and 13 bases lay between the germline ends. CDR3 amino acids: CASGSLTNGYTF. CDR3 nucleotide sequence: TGTGCCAGCGGATCATTAACTAATGGCTACACCTTC.

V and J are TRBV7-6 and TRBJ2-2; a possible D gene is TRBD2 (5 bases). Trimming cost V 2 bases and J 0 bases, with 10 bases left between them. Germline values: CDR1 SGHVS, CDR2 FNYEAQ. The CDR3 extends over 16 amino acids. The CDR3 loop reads CASSLLSLANTGELFF. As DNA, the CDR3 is TGTGCCAGCAGCTTACTCTCACTAGCGAACACCGGGGAGCTGTTTTTT.

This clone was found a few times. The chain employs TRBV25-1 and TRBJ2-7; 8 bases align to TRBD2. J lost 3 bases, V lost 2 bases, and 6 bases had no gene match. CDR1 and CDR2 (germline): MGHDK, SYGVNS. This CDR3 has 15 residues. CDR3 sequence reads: CASSEGPSGYYEQYF. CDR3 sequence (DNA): TGTGCCAGCAGTGAAGGGCCTAGCGGGTACTACGAGCAGTACTTC.

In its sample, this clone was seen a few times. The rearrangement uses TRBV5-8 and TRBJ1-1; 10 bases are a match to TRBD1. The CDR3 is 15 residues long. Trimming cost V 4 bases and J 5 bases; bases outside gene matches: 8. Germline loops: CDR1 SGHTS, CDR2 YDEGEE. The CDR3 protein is CASSLRTGGRTEAFF. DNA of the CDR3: TGTGCCAGCAGCCTCCGGACAGGGGGGCGTACTGAAGCTTTCTTT. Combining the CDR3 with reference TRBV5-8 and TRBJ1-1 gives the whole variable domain EAGVTQSPTHLIKTRGQQATLRCSPISGHTSVYWYQQALGLGLQFLLWYDEGEERNRGNFPPRFSGRQFPNYSSELNVNALELEDSALYLCASSLRTGGRTEAFFGQGTRLTVV.

Here the CDR3 DNA reads TGCGCCAGCAGCCAAGACCTAGCGGGGGAAGGAGCAGATACGCAGTATTTT. It encodes CASSQDLAGEGADTQYF. The chain couples TRBV4-3 to TRBJ2-3; TRBD2 aligns across 10 bases. Germline CDR1 LGHNA, CDR2 YSLEER. This CDR3 contains 17 residues. V shed 0 bases, J shed 4 bases, and the junction held 7 bases outside the gene matches.

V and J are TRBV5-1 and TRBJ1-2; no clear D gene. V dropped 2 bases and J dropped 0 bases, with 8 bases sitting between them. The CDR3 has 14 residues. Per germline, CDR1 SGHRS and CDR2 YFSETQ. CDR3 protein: CASSFESPNYGYTF. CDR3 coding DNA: TGCGCCAGCAGCTTTGAGAGCCCTAACTATGGCTACACCTTC.

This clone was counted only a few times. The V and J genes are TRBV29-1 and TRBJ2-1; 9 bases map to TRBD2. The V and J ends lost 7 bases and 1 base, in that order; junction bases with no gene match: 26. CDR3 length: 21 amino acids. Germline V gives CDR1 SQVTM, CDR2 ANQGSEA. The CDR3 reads CSGRGSGRPFFLDGSYNEQFF. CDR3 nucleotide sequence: TGCAGCGGCCGAGGGAGCGGGAGGCCTTTTTTCTTAGACGGGTCCTACAATGAGCAGTTCTTC.

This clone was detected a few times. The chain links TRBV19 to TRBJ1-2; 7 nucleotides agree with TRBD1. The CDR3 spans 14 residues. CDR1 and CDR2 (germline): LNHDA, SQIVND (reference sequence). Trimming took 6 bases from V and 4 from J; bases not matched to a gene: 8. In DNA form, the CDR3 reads TGTGCCAGTAGGACTACCGGGACAGCCTATGGCTACACCTTC. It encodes CASRTTGTAYGYTF.

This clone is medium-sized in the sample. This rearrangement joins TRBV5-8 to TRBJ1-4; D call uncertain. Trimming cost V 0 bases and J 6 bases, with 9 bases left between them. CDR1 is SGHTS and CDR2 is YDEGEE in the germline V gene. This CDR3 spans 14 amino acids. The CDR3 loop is CASSLGRMDEKLFF. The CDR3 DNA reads TGTGCCAGCAGCTTGGGCAGAATGGATGAAAAACTGTTTTTT.

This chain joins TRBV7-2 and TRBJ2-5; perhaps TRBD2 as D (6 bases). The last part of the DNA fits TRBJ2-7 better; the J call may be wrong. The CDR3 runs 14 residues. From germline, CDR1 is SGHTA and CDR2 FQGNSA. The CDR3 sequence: CASLRDFGSYEQYF. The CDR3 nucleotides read TGTGCCAGCCTCAGGGACTTTGGCTCCTACGAGCAGTACTTC.

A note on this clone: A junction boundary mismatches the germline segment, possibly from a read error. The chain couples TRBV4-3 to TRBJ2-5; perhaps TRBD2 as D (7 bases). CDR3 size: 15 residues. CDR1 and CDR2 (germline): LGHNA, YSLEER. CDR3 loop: CASGQGGGNKETQYF. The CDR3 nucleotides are TGCGCCAGCGGCCAAGGGGGGGGGAATAAAGAGACCCAGTACTTC.

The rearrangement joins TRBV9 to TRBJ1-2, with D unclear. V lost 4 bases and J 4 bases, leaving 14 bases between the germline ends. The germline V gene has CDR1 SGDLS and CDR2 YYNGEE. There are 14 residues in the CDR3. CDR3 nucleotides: TGTGCCAGCAGCTCCGGGGTCCAAGTCTATGGCTACACCTTC. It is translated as CASSSGVQVYGYTF. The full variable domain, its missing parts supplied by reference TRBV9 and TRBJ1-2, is DSGVTQTPKHLITATGQRVTLRCSPRSGDLSVYWYQQSLDQGLQFLIQYYNGEERAKGNILERFSAQQFPDLHSELNLSSLELGDSALYFCASSSGVQVYGYTFGSGTRLTVV.